Below, 13 T cell receptor beta chains from the same sample are listed, as sequenced in a study of blood T cell repertoires in COVID-19. Sequencing used immunoSEQ multiplex PCR; TCRdb keeps in-frame clones, though not all of them. In the table there are 150,000 to 200,000 clones, less than 80% of which are singletons. Sample: PBMCs or T cells enriched from blood (not recorded which). These receptors were obtained from a woman in her 70s in a cohort exposed to, infected with or recovered from COVID-19 (not recorded which).

The CDR3 protein is CASGQQGPGTDTQYF. CDR3 sequence (DNA): TGCGCCAGCGGCCAACAGGGACCTGGCACAGATACGCAGTATTTT. V usage is TRBV5-1 and J usage is TRBJ2-3; possibly TRBD1 for D (6 bases). Germline V lookup: CDR1 SGHRS, CDR2 YFSETQ. V lost 7 bases, J lost 1 base, and 16 bases lay in between. CDR3 length: 15 amino acids.

V usage is TRBV29-1 and J usage is TRBJ1-2, with D unresolved. Trimming shortened V by 2 bases and J by 3 bases, and 19 bases separated the two germline ends. The CDR3 has 16 amino acids. Germline CDR1 and CDR2: SQVTM and ANQGSEA. The CDR3 is CSVENYGGAGDYGYTF. CDR3 DNA sequence: TGCAGCGTTGAAAATTACGGAGGTGCTGGGGACTATGGCTACACCTTC.

The chain has TRBV3-1 (or the pseudogene TRBV3-2) and TRBJ2-6; 11 bases line up with TRBD2. V lost 4 bases to trimming and J lost 0 bases; unmatched junction nucleotides: 2. CDR3 size: 17 residues. Germline CDR1 reads LGHDT; CDR2 reads YNNKEL (reference sequence). The DNA of the CDR3 is TGTGCCAGCAGCCCTCTAGCGGGAGGCTCTGGGGCCAACGTCCTGACTTTC. It codes for CASSPLAGGSGANVLTF.

CDR3: CATSDLQDSGRANTQYF. The DNA for the CDR3 is TGTGCCACCAGTGATTTGCAGGATAGCGGGAGGGCCAATACGCAGTATTTT. V and J are TRBV24-1 and TRBJ2-3; TRBD2 matches 11 bases. There are 17 residues in the CDR3. The germline CDR1 and CDR2 sequences are KGHDR and SFDVKD. J was trimmed by 7 bases and V by 0 bases; bases with no gene match: 8.

In DNA form, the CDR3 reads TGTGCCAGTAGTGTCGCAGACAATCAGCCCCAGCATTTT. Its translation is CASSVADNQPQHF. The chain couples TRBV19 to TRBJ1-5, with unresolved D. The length of the CDR3 is 13 residues. The germline V gene encodes CDR1 LNHDA and CDR2 SQIVND (reference sequence). V lost 5 bases and J 3 bases, leaving 8 bases between the germline ends.

The V and J genes are TRBV2 and TRBJ1-1; a weak D match, TRBD1 (6 bases). The germline gives CDR1 SNHLY, CDR2 FYNNEI. V dropped 5 bases and J dropped 4 bases, with 14 bases sitting between them. The CDR3 loop spans 14 amino acids. CDR3 nucleotide sequence: TGTGCCAGCAGTACCCAGGACAGCAGCACTGAAGCTTTCTTT. This encodes CASSTQDSSTEAFF.

The chain uses TRBV29-1 and TRBJ2-3, with D possibly TRBD1 on 6 matching bases. Trimming shortened V by 5 bases and J by 1 base, and 10 bases separated the two germline ends. Germline loops: CDR1 SQVTM, CDR2 ANQGSEA. The CDR3 totals 13 residues. CDR3 protein: CSVQGMGTDTQYF. CDR3 DNA sequence: TGCAGCGTTCAGGGGATGGGCACAGATACGCAGTATTTT.

This chain connects TRBV7-2 to TRBJ2-7; 7 bases line up with TRBD2. The CDR3 sequence is 14 residues long. Trimming removed 3 bases from V and 3 bases from J; junction bases left unmatched: 5. In germline, CDR1 is SGHTA, CDR2 FQGNSA. The CDR3 DNA reads TGTGCCAGCAGCTTCGGCGGGGGTGGCTACGAGCAGTACTTC. Its protein is CASSFGGGGYEQYF. The full variable domain, in which reference TRBV7-2 and TRBJ2-7 provide the parts outside the CDR3, is GAGVSQSPSNKVTEKGKDVELRCDPISGHTALYWYRQSLGQGLEFLIYFQGNSAPDKSGLPSDRFSAERTGGSVSTLTIQRTQQEDSAVYLCASSFGGGGYEQYFGPGTRLTVT.

In its sample, this clone was seen once. The chain is built from TRBV5-8 and TRBJ1-6, with D tentatively TRBD1 (6 bases). V gave up 2 bases and J gave up 13 bases, with 25 bases separating them. Germline CDR1 and CDR2: SGHTS and YDEGEE. This CDR3 comprises 17 residues. Here the CDR3 reads CASSFYPLGGQGRPLHF. CDR3 nucleotides: TGTGCCAGCAGCTTCTACCCTCTAGGGGGTCAGGGAAGGCCCCTCCACTTT.

V gene TRBV27 combines with J gene TRBJ2-2, with 8 bases fitting TRBD1. The CDR3 loop spans 19 amino acids. With V trimmed by 5 bases and J by 7 bases, 21 bases remained unmatched. Germline V gene sequence: CDR1 MNHEY, CDR2 SMNVEV (reference sequence). Here the CDR3 reads CASSLKPMWPGTGSGELFF. CDR3 nucleotides: TGTGCCAGCAGTCTAAAGCCCATGTGGCCGGGGACAGGCAGCGGGGAGCTGTTTTTT.

By share, this clone ranks as medium-sized. J is TRBJ1-6 and V is TRBV6-5, with 12 bases identical to TRBD1. The length of the CDR3 is 15 residues. Germline values: CDR1 MNHEY, CDR2 SVGAGI. Germline trimming cut 6 bases from V and 10 bases from J; bases unmatched to any gene: 7. The CDR3 DNA sequence: TGTGCCAGCAGGGGGACAGGGGGCTTTCGCTCACCCCTCCACTTT. Residues: CASRGTGGFRSPLHF.

The chain recombines TRBV12-5 with TRBJ2-6, with D possibly TRBD1 on 5 matching bases. The CDR3 is 20 residues long. Trimming shortened V by 2 bases and J by 0 bases, and 20 bases separated the two germline ends. The V gene's germline CDR1 is LGHNT and CDR2 FRNRAP. The CDR3 loop reads CASGLILGQGIDSGANVLTF. CDR3 nucleotides: TGTGCTAGTGGTTTGATCCTCGGGCAGGGAATTGACTCTGGGGCCAACGTCCTGACTTTC.

The chain links TRBV29-1 to TRBJ2-2; D may be TRBD2 (5 bases). This CDR3 is 14 amino acids long. CDR1 and CDR2 from the germline V gene are SQVTM and ANQGSEA. The ends were cut back, 3 bases at V and 6 bases at J, with 14 bases in the middle. The CDR3 protein is CSVDSGKVPGELFF. The CDR3 region has the DNA TGCAGCGTTGACTCCGGGAAGGTTCCCGGGGAGCTGTTTTTT.